This T cell receptor (beta chain) was sequenced in a study of cytotoxic CD8 clonotypes in ibrutinib-treated CLL. Study-level information: Across the patients, 11 were relapsed/refractory, 15 treatment-naive and around 18 IGHV unmutated.

Clones were read by immunoSEQ multiplex PCR, and TCRdb kept only the in-frame ones, dropping some. Of about 160,000 clones listed, around 84% are singletons. V lost 3 bases, J lost 2 bases, and 6 bases stayed unmatched. The CDR3 consists of 16 residues. Germline CDR1 reads SGHTA; CDR2 reads FQGNSA. Extraction of around 2 micrograms of genomic DNA from cryopreserved PBMCs supplied material for TCR beta libraries. Sequencing used PBMCs, obtained after 12 months of ibrutinib treatment. The chain recombines TRBV7-2 with TRBJ2-3, with 9 bases matching TRBD2. This TCR was recovered from a human donor with chronic lymphocytic leukemia. The CDR3 sequence: CASSLFSGSNTDTQYF. In DNA form, the CDR3 reads TGTGCCAGCAGCTTGTTTAGCGGGAGCAACACAGATACGCAGTATTTT.